These 18 T cell receptor beta chains share one sample of origin, sequenced in a study of T cells after yellow fever vaccination. TCRdb fed the 5' RACE reads into MiXCR, producing one record per CDR3 protein. The sample yields about 130,000 distinct CDR3 sequences, approximately 9% seen once. The source was CD8+ T cells sorted from PBMCs, collected on the day of the yellow fever booster vaccination. The receptors were sampled from a man younger than 35 who received the YFV17D yellow fever vaccine.

The chain uses TRBV5-6 and TRBJ2-5; D might be TRBD1 (6 bases). Germline CDR1 is SGHDT and CDR2 is YYEEEE. Trimming took 2 bases from V and 4 from J, leaving 15 bases between them. The CDR3 runs 15 residues. The CDR3 region is CASSFGLGASETQYF. CDR3 sequence (DNA): TGTGCCAGCAGCTTTGGTTTGGGGGCGTCAGAGACCCAGTACTTC.

The chain links TRBV6-5 to TRBJ1-2; D is unresolved. CDR1 MNHEY and CDR2 SVGAGI come from the germline V gene. The V gene lost 2 bases and the J gene lost 4 bases, with 8 bases spanning the gap. The CDR3 length is 13 residues. CDR3 amino acids: CASSYAEGYGYTF. The CDR3 bases are TGTGCCAGCAGTTACGCCGAGGGCTATGGCTACACCTTC.

In its sample, this clonotype was seen many times. The V and J genes are TRBV5-5 and TRBJ2-1; 11 bases are a match to TRBD2. After removal of 1 base from V and 4 bases from J, the junction contained 4 bases not matched to a gene. Germline CDR1 is SGHKS and CDR2 is YYEKEE (reference sequence). The CDR3 loop spans 16 amino acids. CDR3 region: CASSLMGLADYNEQFF. For the CDR3, the DNA is TGTGCCAGCAGCTTGATGGGACTAGCGGATTACAATGAGCAGTTCTTC.

The chain has TRBV4-1 and TRBJ2-1; D is unresolved. CDR3 length equals 17 residues. Germline lookup yields CDR1 MGHRA and CDR2 YSYEKL. The ends were cut back, 0 bases at V and 0 bases at J, with 12 bases in the middle. CDR3 region: CASSQERQRSSYNEQFF. Written as DNA, the CDR3 is TGCGCCAGCAGCCAAGAACGGCAGAGGAGCTCCTACAATGAGCAGTTCTTC.

This clonotype occurred a few times. The V and J genes are TRBV3-1 and TRBJ2-4; D not certain. The V gene lost 4 bases and the J gene lost 3 bases, with 10 bases spanning the gap. CDR1 is LGHDT and CDR2 is YNNKEL in the germline V gene (reference sequence). The CDR3 has 14 residues. CDR3 residues: CASSRTAGKNIQYF. Here the CDR3 DNA reads TGTGCCAGCAGCCGTACCGCAGGCAAAAACATTCAGTACTTC.

The chain combines TRBV7-2 with TRBJ2-7; D is unclear. Germline lookup yields CDR1 SGHTA and CDR2 FQGNSA. This CDR3 has 13 residues. V lost 1 base, J lost 12 bases, and 16 bases lay in between. This CDR3 reads CASSLEWDYEVYV. The CDR3 DNA is TGTGCCAGCAGCTTAGAGTGGGATTACGAGGTGTACGTC.

This sequence joins TRBV4-3 and TRBJ1-2; 8 nucleotides match TRBD1. The CDR3 is 14 amino acids. CDR1 is LGHNA, CDR2 YSLEER, per germline. The V segment lost 7 bases and the J segment 4 bases; nucleotides outside the gene matches: 8. CDR3 residues: CASNHGQGGYGYTF. The CDR3 nucleotides read TGCGCCAGCAACCACGGACAGGGCGGCTATGGCTACACCTTC.

The chain couples TRBV4-3 to TRBJ2-1; no definite D call. The CDR3 is 14 residues long. V was clipped by 4 bases and J by 1 base, with 8 bases between them. Per germline, CDR1 LGHNA and CDR2 YSLEER. In DNA, the CDR3 is TGCGCCAGCAGCCCGGTAGGGTCCTACAATGAGCAGTTCTTC. It translates to CASSPVGSYNEQFF.

This clonotype was found many times. The CDR3 DNA reads TGTGCCAGCAGGGAACAGGGGGCCAATCAGCCCCAGCATTTT. Translating gives CASREQGANQPQHF. This rearrangement joins TRBV27 to TRBJ1-5; 9 positions agree with TRBD1. The junction had 3 bases not matched to a gene; V was cut back by 6 bases and J by 3 bases. The CDR3 has 14 amino acids. The germline gives CDR1 MNHEY, CDR2 SMNVEV (reference sequence).

The chain couples TRBV5-6 to TRBJ1-1; tentative D call: TRBD1 (6 bases). The CDR3 sequence is 17 residues long. Trimming cost V 4 bases and J 6 bases, with 25 bases left between them. CDR1 is SGHDT, CDR2 YYEEEE, per germline. The CDR3 protein is CASSRDRTETLWAEAFF. CDR3 nucleotides: TGTGCCAGCAGCCGAGACAGGACCGAAACCCTTTGGGCTGAAGCTTTCTTT. The variable domain in full, with the rest retrieved from reference TRBV5-6 and TRBJ1-1, is DAGVTQSPTHLIKTRGQQVTLRCSPKSGHDTVSWYQQALGQGPQFIFQYYEEEERQRGNFPDRFSGHQFPNYSSELNVNALLLGDSALYLCASSRDRTETLWAEAFFGQGTRLTVV.

The rearrangement links TRBV29-1 to TRBJ1-2; 8 nucleotides agree with TRBD1. V shed 0 bases and J 7 bases; nucleotides not matched to a gene: 13. The germline CDR1 and CDR2 sequences are SQVTM and ANQGSEA. This CDR3 is 16 amino acids long. Written as DNA, the CDR3 is TGCAGCGTTGAAGATCGAAACAGGGGGGACGGTCGTGGCTACACCTTC. Its translation: CSVEDRNRGDGRGYTF.

This clonotype was recorded at least ten times. The chain joins TRBV7-6 to TRBJ2-3; D possibly matches TRBD1 or TRBD2 (5 bases each). CDR1 is SGHVS and CDR2 is FNYEAQ in the germline V gene. V was trimmed by 5 bases and J by 5 bases, leaving 11 bases between them. There are 13 residues in the CDR3. DNA of the CDR3: TGTGCCAGCAGCCAGGGACGGGGAGATACGCAGTATTTT. It specifies CASSQGRGDTQYF.

The rearrangement joins TRBV6-4 to TRBJ2-1; 10 nucleotides align to TRBD1. The germline gives CDR1 MRHNA, CDR2 SNTAGT. Trimming at V came to 2 bases and at J to 6 bases, leaving 1 base not matched to a gene. The CDR3 covers 14 residues. The CDR3 spells CASSDRTGGNEQFF. The CDR3 nucleotides read TGTGCCAGCAGTGACAGGACAGGGGGCAATGAGCAGTTCTTC.

At least ten counts were recorded for this clonotype. The chain has TRBV4-2 and TRBJ2-5; 11 positions match TRBD2. The V gene end was trimmed by 0 bases and the J gene end by 4 bases; junction bases not matched to a gene: 4. This CDR3 has 16 residues. Germline V gives CDR1 LGHNA, CDR2 YNFKEQ. The CDR3, as DNA: TGTGCCAGCAGCCAAGATCCCACTAGCGGGGGAGAGACCCAGTACTTC. It translates to CASSQDPTSGGETQYF.

The chain employs TRBV6-5 and TRBJ2-7, with D perhaps matching TRBD2 (6 bases). Germline assignment: CDR1 MNHEY and CDR2 SVGAGI. With 0 bases removed from V and 7 bases from J, the gap between germline ends came to 13 bases. The CDR3 extends over 14 amino acids. CDR3: CASSYSMFGTEQYV. CDR3 in DNA: TGTGCCAGCAGTTACTCGATGTTTGGGACTGAGCAGTACGTC.

The V gene is TRBV21-1, the J gene TRBJ2-1; no check of the table's D call, TRBD1, against the DNA was made. TRBV21-1 is a known pseudogene. CDR3 length: 13 residues. The chain's CDR3 is CASRMTGVDEQFF. The CDR3 bases are TGTGCCAGCAGAATGACAGGGGTGGATGAGCAGTTCTTC.

This chain joins TRBV6-1 and TRBJ2-7; 9 bases match TRBD1. V shed 6 bases and J 6 bases; nucleotides not matched to a gene: 12. Per the germline V gene, CDR1 is MNHNS and CDR2 is SASEGT. The CDR3 length is 15 residues. This CDR3 is CASSLTGTGLSEQYV. The CDR3 DNA is TGTGCCAGCAGCCTTACCGGGACAGGGTTATCCGAGCAGTACGTC.

The V and J genes are TRBV6-6 and TRBJ2-5; no clear D. The CDR3 is made up of 14 amino acids. V was clipped by 6 bases and J by 1 base, with 12 bases between them. From germline, CDR1 is MNHNY and CDR2 SVGAGI (reference sequence). CDR3 sequence reads: CASSQDQVQETQYF. In DNA form, the CDR3 reads TGTGCCAGCAGCCAAGACCAGGTCCAAGAGACCCAGTACTTC.